This T cell receptor (beta chain) appears in the sequencing data of a study of cytomegalovirus exposure and HLA in healthy donors. On the study more broadly: From donors who were HLA-typed, an early data release held approximately 84 million unique TCRs. Of all 400 or so donors who were genotyped, 75% to 90% belonged to the Caucasian-associated ancestry cluster.

This CDR3 has 15 amino acids. Germline V gene sequence: CDR1 SEHNR, CDR2 FQNEAQ (reference sequence). Trimming took off 3 bases at V and 3 bases at J, with 14 bases between the two ends. In the PCR, 60 Vbeta and 13 Jbeta primers were used. Assay used: immunoSEQ multiplex PCR; TCRdb lists only in-frame clones, some missing. The top ten clones hold about 0.64% of a sample with 130,000 to 150,000 clones, 60% to 80% of them seen once. In regard to this clone: Antigen unknown.

Study outcomes and limitations: The authors reported that TCR beta sequences could predict HLA-A and HLA-B alleles. These predictions were accurate for most subjects in the first cohort.

J is TRBJ1-2 and V is TRBV7-9, with D possibly being TRBD1 (5 bases). This clonotype was sampled from a male donor in good health and CMV-seronegative. Sequencing was done on a sample of PBMCs. In nucleotides, the CDR3 is TGTGCCAGCAGCTTCGTCAGGGTCGAGGACTATGGCTACACCTTC. Its protein is CASSFVRVEDYGYTF. Full variable domain (outside the CDR3, taken from reference TRBV7-9 and TRBJ1-2): DTGVSQNPRHKITKRGQNVTFRCDPISEHNRLYWYRQTLGQGPEFLTYFQNEAQLEKSRLLSDRFSAERPKGSFSTLEIQRTEQGDSAMYLCASSFVRVEDYGYTFGSGTRLTVV.